This T cell receptor (beta chain) derives from a study of cytomegalovirus exposure and HLA in healthy donors (dated by TCRdb to about 2017). Some background on the complete study: An earlier analysis of several hundred of the donors reported 250 to 300 Gb of sequence data and some 120 million unique TCR beta sequences from 150 million to 200 million T cells. Around 330 gigabases of sequencing data and around 80 million unique TCR sequences made up an early release that covered nearly 650 HLA-typed donors. The genetic ancestry cluster associated with self-reported Caucasian donors included 70% to 85% of the 300 to 450 genotyped donors. The study aimed to test whether signatures of past pathogen exposure could be identified by cataloging public T cell receptors. The T cell repertoires of 670 or so subjects were profiled by immunosequencing and related to cytomegalovirus serostatus. A separate validation cohort of roughly 110 different subjects was used in addition to the roughly 620-subject first cohort. To predict cytomegalovirus infection status, the study combined high-throughput TCR immunosequencing, statistical association of individual TCRs with disease status, and machine learning. In a later analysis, previously published TCR beta repertoires from 666 donors were re-analyzed and high-resolution HLA genotyping was added so that TCR occurrence patterns could be studied. The later analysis used no new phenotypic data to find candidate immune exposures, relying instead on TCR beta sequences and their occurrence across donors. An earlier analysis of more than 450 of the donors used high-throughput TCR beta sequencing to judge whether each TCR beta V gene segment behaved as functional or pseudogenic. Donor age, sex, ethnicity and CMV serostatus were compiled together with the repertoire data. In a later genetic analysis, genome-wide SNP genotypes for about three fifths of the roughly 670 donors were used, and that subset was treated as a discovery cohort. All discovery cohort repertoires had been generated on a single sequencing platform. HLA typing covered class I and class II loci at four-digit resolution. The number of typed donors differed by locus: about 629-640 for A, B, C, DRB1 and DQB1; 500 to 550 for DQA1; over 600 for DPA1; and roughly 470 for DPB1. Several DR-DQ haplotypes were treated as single units for association and clustering because of strong linkage in the cohort. Among 398 genotyped donors of the cohort, an average of about 240,000 unique TCR beta nucleotide sequences was sequenced per donor, of which 15% to 20% were non-productive.

The cohort comprised several hundred healthy bone marrow donors. At the time of sampling, every cohort member was nominally healthy, though immune exposures that went unrecorded were likely present. The donor tested CMV seronegative and was one of the 352 seronegative cohort members. A peripheral blood sample was provided by each donor, and peripheral blood mononuclear cells were used for TCR beta sequencing. Genomic DNA was extracted from the blood cell samples with the Qiagen DNeasy Blood Extraction Kit. Points the paper makes about the study in general: The classifier was reported to diagnose cytomegalovirus status with high specificity and sensitivity in both the original cohort and the validation cohort. In an earlier analysis of over 550 of the donors, most TCR beta V segments were observed in productive rearrangements about 87% or about 30% of the time, broadly matching IMGT annotations. Immune exposure information for the cohort was limited to CMV serostatus. In a later genetic analysis, a missense DCLRE1C variant was associated with V-gene and J-gene trimming of TCR beta chains, and the association was replicated in an independent cohort. In the study, approximately 160 TCR beta chains were listed as associated with cytomegalovirus. The authors suggested that the approach could potentially be generalized to other disease states and immunological phenotypes. According to a later genetic analysis, donors in an Asian-associated ancestry cluster had fewer N-insertions in productive TCRs than the roughly 700-donor mean. In a later analysis, most CMV-associated TCR beta chains were found to appear HLA-restricted, with HLA associations seemingly driven largely by CMV exposure. Correlated functional status among segregating V segments might reflect linkage disequilibrium, but an unknown experimental factor could not be ruled out. In a later analysis, TCR association rates were found to vary across HLA loci, with the most associated TCRs seen for DRB1 alleles and the fewest for HLA-C alleles. According to a later analysis, parvovirus B19, influenza, CMV and Epstein-Barr virus appeared linked to several top co-occurrence clusters. A further reported finding was that TCR beta sequences accurately predicted the HLA-A and HLA-B alleles for most subjects in the first cohort. Because HLA typing was missing for some donors at each locus, association tests included only the typed subset. A cluster of highly shared sequence variants was judged likely to be a technical artifact of the sequencing pipeline. At a false discovery rate of 0.05, a later analysis linked roughly 17,000 TCR beta sequences to specific HLA alleles. Strong co-occurrence of HLA alleles, especially DR and DQ, made assigning TCR associations to individual alleles difficult. Because counts were too low, seventeen rarely observed V segments, including chromosome 9 orphons, were excluded from the earlier analysis of roughly 580 of the donors. Some IMGT-functional V segments, including TRBV6-2 and TRBV6-3, could not be distinguished by the 87-base-pair reads and were therefore excluded. Only TCR beta chains were sequenced in this cohort, and the absence of alpha or paired-chain data limited detectable features. Most TCR sequences were observed very rarely across donors, whereas some public TCRs were present in many individuals. Sequencing depth was assumed to be roughly uniform across donors in the presence/absence analyses, though that assumption may not hold. In a later analysis, HLA-associated TCR beta chains showed more clonal expansion and lower generation probabilities than non-associated chains that were equally common. Three of the identified cytomegalovirus-associated TCR beta chains were confirmed in vitro to be specific for cytomegalovirus antigens.

The CDR3, from cysteine to phenylalanine, totals 13 residues. CDR3 DNA only is kept here, 39 bases in frame from base 1. For this chain, trimming is 6 bases at the V end and 4 bases at the J end, and the number of junction bases without a gene match is 5. According to the germline V gene, CDR1 reads SNHLY and CDR2 reads FYNNEI. Library preparation employed the immunoSEQ multiplex PCR assay. The multiplex PCR relied on a mix of 60 forward primers for TCR Vbeta segments and 13 reverse primers for TCR Jbeta segments. The CDR3 region of rearranged TCR beta genes was amplified from genomic DNA by a multiplex PCR assay. The amplified TCR beta libraries were sequenced on the Illumina HiSeq System as 87-base-pair reads. In the authors' own workflow: A later analysis counted 65 million to 90 million unique TCR beta chains across the 670 or so repertoires, and some 11 million of these chains were shared by at least two donors. Raw reads were error-corrected and collapsed into unique sequences by a nearest-neighbor algorithm in which closely related sequences were merged to remove PCR and sequencing errors. V, D and J gene segments were assigned by aligning CDR3 sequences to IMGT reference sequences. Each retained sequence needed at least a six-nucleotide match to both a V gene segment and a J gene segment. Rearrangements were classified as productive when the CDR3 lacked stop codons and remained in frame with V and J, and all other rearrangements were classified as non-productive. CDR3 was defined according to IMGT convention as the region running from the second conserved V-encoded cysteine to the conserved J-encoded phenylalanine. Sequences without an unambiguous match to a single V gene segment were excluded from the earlier analysis of 587 of the donors. In an earlier analysis of 587 of the donors, a V segment was called functional when productive rearrangements were above 56.7%, and segregating when the standard deviation between donors exceeded 5%. To diagnose cytomegalovirus status from the catalog of TCR beta chain sequences, a statistical classification framework was built. A later analysis assigned V and J genes by comparing TCR nucleotide sequences with IMGT/GENE-DB human TR gene sequences. The TCRdist pipeline was used in a later analysis to assign CDR3 sequences and most-parsimonious VDJ recombination scenarios. A later analysis defined each TCR beta chain by its CDR3 amino acid sequence plus V-gene family, and excluded reads lacking a unique V-gene family. To address suspected cross-contamination and a sequencing artifact, a later analysis removed some 620 highly shared, low-generation-probability nucleotide sequences. A later analysis calculated a clonal expansion index for each public chain from normalized within-repertoire ranks of inferred template counts. Generation probabilities in a later analysis came from a VDJ recombination model fitted to out-of-frame rearrangements, and those results were checked against IGoR. A later analysis scored TCR-TCR, TCR-HLA and TCR-CMV co-occurrence with hypergeometric tests, applying a repertoire-size bias correction to TCR pairs. In a later analysis, false discovery rates were estimated by permuting HLA or CMV assignments 20 times. In a later analysis, co-occurring TCRs were grouped with DBSCAN, and TCRdist sequence similarity was added when clustering was performed within HLA-allele-positive subsets. Repertoires with fewer than 30,000 or more than 120,000 public chains, plus five repertoires with anomalous nucleotide sharing, were excluded from co-occurrence clustering. The clones in this table, taken by TCRdb from immuneACCESS, are in-frame only. Not every clone is retained; where verified, under half of the shortfall comes from an unresolved V gene, and the cause of the rest is unknown. V, J and clone size are those of that table, while D and trimming were read from the DNA. This sample comprises 95,000 to 120,000 clones, 82% of them detected only once. Roughly 2.5% of the sample is in the top ten clones.

About this clone itself: What this receptor recognizes is not known. No base quality values were provided; no much bigger clone lies one nucleotide off.

The receptor comes from a young woman in good health and CMV-seronegative. Recombination linked TRBV2 to TRBJ2-5; 7 bases in the middle match TRBD1. Sequenced input: PBMCs. The sequence in DNA is TGTGCCAGCAGGAACAGGGGTGGAGAGACCCAGTACTTC. The translation is CASRNRGGETQYF.